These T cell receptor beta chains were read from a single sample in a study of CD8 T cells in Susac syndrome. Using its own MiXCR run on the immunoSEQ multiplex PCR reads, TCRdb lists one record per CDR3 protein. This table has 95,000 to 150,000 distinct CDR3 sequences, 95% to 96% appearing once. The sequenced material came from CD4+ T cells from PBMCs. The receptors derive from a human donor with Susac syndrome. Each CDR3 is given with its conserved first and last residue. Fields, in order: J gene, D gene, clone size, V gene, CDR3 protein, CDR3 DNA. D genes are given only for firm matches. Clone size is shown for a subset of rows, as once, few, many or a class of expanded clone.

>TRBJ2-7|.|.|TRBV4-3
CASSQDRGRDYEQYF
TGCGCCAGCAGCCAAGATAGGGGTAGAGACTACGAGCAGTACTTC
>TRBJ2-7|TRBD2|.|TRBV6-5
CASSYAPVTSGRGEQYF
TGTGCCAGCAGTTACGCCCCAGTGACTAGCGGGAGGGGCGAGCAGTACTTC
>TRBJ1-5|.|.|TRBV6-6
CASSYSTSNQPQHF
TGTGCCAGCAGTTACTCGACGAGCAATCAGCCCCAGCATTTT
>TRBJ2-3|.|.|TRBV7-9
CASSFAGPSTDTQYF
TGTGCCAGCAGCTTTGCGGGGCCTAGCACAGATACGCAGTATTTT
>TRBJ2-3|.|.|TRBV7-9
CASSSPPNTDTQYF
TGTGCCAGCAGCAGCCCCCCCAACACAGATACGCAGTATTTT
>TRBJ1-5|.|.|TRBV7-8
CASSFRAGNQPQHF
TGTGCCAGCAGCTTCCGGGCAGGGAATCAGCCCCAGCATTTT
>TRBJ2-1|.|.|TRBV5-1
CASSLGQPGLNEQFF
TGCGCCAGCAGCCTCGGACAACCCGGCCTCAATGAGCAGTTCTTC
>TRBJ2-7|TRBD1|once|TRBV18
CASSPGTGPDEQYF
TGTGCCAGCTCACCCGGGACAGGGCCCGACGAGCAGTACTTC
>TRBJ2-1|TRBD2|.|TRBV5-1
CASSLDAAGAGHEQFF
TGCGCCAGCAGCTTGGATGCGGCGGGAGCAGGGCATGAGCAGTTCTTC
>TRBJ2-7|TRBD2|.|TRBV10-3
CAIGTSGNYEQYF
TGTGCCATCGGGACTAGCGGGAACTACGAGCAGTACTTC
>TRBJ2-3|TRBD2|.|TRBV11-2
CASSTIGTSGRAPDTQYF
TGTGCCAGCAGCACCATCGGGACTAGCGGGAGGGCCCCAGATACGCAGTATTTT
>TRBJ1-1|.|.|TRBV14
CASSQETGLNTEAFF
TGTGCCAGCAGCCAAGAAACAGGGTTGAACACTGAAGCTTTCTTT
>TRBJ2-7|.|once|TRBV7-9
CASAGPGQYF
TGTGCCAGCGCTGGCCCCGGGCAGTACTTC
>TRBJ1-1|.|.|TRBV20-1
CSARDLGEGTEAFF
TGCAGTGCTAGAGATCTCGGGGAGGGCACTGAAGCTTTCTTT
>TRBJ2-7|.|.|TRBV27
CASSLTTASYEQYF
TGTGCCAGCAGTTTAACAACAGCCTCCTACGAGCAGTACTTC
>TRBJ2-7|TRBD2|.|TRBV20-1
CSAGGLAQSYEQYF
TGCAGTGCTGGGGGACTAGCGCAATCCTACGAGCAGTACTTC
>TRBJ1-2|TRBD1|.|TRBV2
CASRSGGPQGYTF
TGTGCCAGCAGATCAGGGGGGCCCCAAGGCTACACCTTC
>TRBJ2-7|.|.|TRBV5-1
CASKEGGHEQYF
TGCGCCAGCAAGGAGGGGGGCCACGAGCAGTACTTC
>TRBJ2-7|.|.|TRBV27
CASSPTSEVGNYEQYF
TGTGCCAGCAGTCCAACCTCCGAAGTCGGGAATTACGAGCAGTACTTC
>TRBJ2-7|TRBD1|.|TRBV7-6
CASSPLWDSYEQYF
TGTGCCAGCAGCCCCCTCTGGGACAGCTACGAGCAGTACTTC
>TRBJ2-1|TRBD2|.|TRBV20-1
CSARGLATEQFF
TGCAGTGCCCGCGGACTAGCCACTGAGCAGTTCTTC
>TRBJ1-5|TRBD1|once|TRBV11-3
CASSLVQGGGNQPQHF
TGTGCCAGCAGCTTAGTACAGGGGGGGGGCAATCAGCCCCAGCATTTT
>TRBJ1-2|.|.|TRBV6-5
CASSSSSYGYTF
TGTGCCAGCAGTTCCAGCAGTTATGGCTACACCTTC
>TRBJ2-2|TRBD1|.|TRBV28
CASSLPRTGPGELFF
TGTGCCAGCAGTTTACCACGGACAGGGCCCGGGGAGCTGTTTTTT
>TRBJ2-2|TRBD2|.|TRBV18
CASSHSGTTITGELFF
TGTGCCAGCTCACATTCCGGGACTACCATCACCGGGGAGCTGTTTTTT
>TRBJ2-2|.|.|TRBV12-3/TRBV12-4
CASRAGTLANTGELFF
TGTGCCAGCAGGGCCGGGACACTCGCGAACACCGGGGAGCTGTTTTTT
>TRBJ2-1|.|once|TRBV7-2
CASSLGLYNEQFF
TGTGCCAGCAGCTTAGGACTGTACAATGAGCAGTTCTTC
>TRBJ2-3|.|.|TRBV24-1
CATSDYRGGDTQYF
TGTGCCACCAGTGATTACAGGGGAGGAGATACGCAGTATTTT
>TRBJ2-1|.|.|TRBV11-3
CASSLARDNEQFF
TGTGCCAGCAGCTTAGCTCGGGACAATGAGCAGTTCTTC
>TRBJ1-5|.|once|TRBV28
CASSDLGQPQHF
TGTGCCAGCAGCGACTTGGGTCAGCCCCAGCATTTT